Described below is a single T cell receptor beta chain sequence and its context. The antigen remains unidentified. These data are taken from a study of shared clonotypes between healthy human individuals. Broader study findings: Only blood was sampled; tissue repertoires likely differ.

The investigators split CD4+ cells into a CD45RA+ naive subset and a CD45RA-negative memory subset. In germline, CDR1 is LNHDA, CDR2 SQIVND (reference sequence). The V and J ends lost 5 bases and 4 bases respectively, with 14 bases between them. There are 14 residues in the CDR3. The assay ran at deep level. The method was immunoSEQ multiplex PCR; TCRdb's version includes in-frame clones alone and lacks a portion of them. The profile covers 150,000 to 200,000 clones, with approximately 70% appearing a single time and 8% to 13% taken by the ten largest. The sequence derives from a man aged 30-40 years in good health. The sequencing input was memory CD4+ T cells sorted from blood. Documented subset: CD45RA-negative fraction. This chain connects TRBV19 to TRBJ1-1; D is undetermined. The CDR3 region has the DNA TGTGCCAGTAGTCCGGACCGAAGTTTCACTGAAGCTTTCTTT. Translation: CASSPDRSFTEAFF.